This TCR beta chain appears in the sequencing data of a study of cytomegalovirus exposure and HLA in healthy donors (dated by TCRdb to 2016 to 2017). Notes on the research overall: An earlier analysis of approximately 550 of the donors reported about 290 Gb of sequence data and 100 million to 130 million unique TCR beta sequences from about 179 million T cells. All discovery cohort repertoires had been generated on a single sequencing platform. Rather than drawing on any new phenotypic data, the later analysis identified candidate immune exposures from TCR beta sequences and the way those sequences occurred across donors. Class I and class II HLA loci were covered by the typing at four-digit resolution. A later genetic analysis took genome-wide SNP genotypes for about 55% of the 666 donors and used that subset as a discovery cohort. Among roughly 370 genotyped donors of the cohort, an average of around 240,000 unique TCR beta nucleotide sequences were sequenced per donor, about a sixth of them non-productive. An earlier analysis of around 640 of the donors used high-throughput TCR beta sequencing to judge whether each TCR beta V gene segment behaved as functional or pseudogenic. The study combined high-throughput TCR immunosequencing, statistical association of individual TCRs with disease status, and machine learning to predict cytomegalovirus infection status. In addition to the first cohort of 650 to 800 subjects, a separate validation cohort of 120 different subjects was used. About 280 gigabases of sequencing data and roughly 80 million unique TCR sequences made up an early release that covered roughly 670 HLA-typed donors. The study profiled the T cell repertoires of about 720 subjects by immunosequencing and related them to cytomegalovirus serostatus. Donor age, sex, ethnicity and CMV serostatus were compiled alongside the repertoire data. Typing coverage varied by locus: about 620-640 donors for A, B, C, DRB1 and DQB1; roughly 520 for DQA1; around 610 for DPA1; more than 450 for DPB1. The aim of the study was to test whether cataloging public T cell receptors could identify signatures of past pathogen exposure. Because of strong linkage in the cohort, four or five DR-DQ haplotypes were treated as single units for association and clustering. To study patterns of TCR occurrence, a later analysis re-analyzed previously published TCR beta repertoires from several hundred donors and added high-resolution HLA genotyping. Of the approximately 400 genotyped donors, over 80% were placed in the genetic ancestry cluster associated with self-reported Caucasian donors. The research as a whole found: CMV serostatus was the only immune exposure information available for the cohort. Compared with the approximately 710-donor mean, donors in an Asian-associated ancestry cluster had fewer N-insertions in productive TCRs, according to a later genetic analysis. An association between a missense DCLRE1C variant and V-gene and J-gene trimming of TCR beta chains was found in a later genetic analysis and replicated in an independent cohort. At a false discovery rate of 0.05, a later analysis linked under 20,000 TCR beta sequences to specific HLA alleles. Because the 87-base-pair reads could not distinguish some IMGT-functional V segments, including TRBV6-2 and TRBV6-3, those segments were excluded. The classifier was reported to diagnose cytomegalovirus status with high specificity and sensitivity in both the original cohort and the validation cohort. A further reported finding was that TCR beta sequences accurately predicted the HLA-A and HLA-B alleles for most subjects in the first cohort. Seventeen rarely observed V segments, including chromosome 9 orphons, were excluded from the earlier analysis of a few hundred of the donors because counts were too low. A cluster of highly shared sequence variants was judged likely to represent a technical artifact of the sequencing pipeline. In a later analysis, HLA-associated TCR beta chains were found to be more clonally expanded and to have lower generation probabilities than equally common non-associated chains. Linkage disequilibrium might explain the correlated functional status among segregating V segments, but an unknown experimental factor could not be excluded. In an earlier analysis of around 600 of the donors, most TCR beta V segments appeared in productive rearrangements about 87% or about 30% of the time, broadly matching IMGT annotations. According to a later analysis, parvovirus B19, influenza, CMV and Epstein-Barr virus appeared linked to several top co-occurrence clusters. Most CMV-associated TCR beta chains appeared to be HLA-restricted in a later analysis, and the HLA associations seemed to be driven largely by CMV exposure. In vitro tests confirmed that a few of the cytomegalovirus-associated TCR beta chains recognize cytomegalovirus antigens. Assigning TCR associations to individual alleles was difficult when HLA alleles, especially DR and DQ, strongly co-occurred. Because HLA typing was missing for some donors at each locus, association tests included only the typed subset. Across donors, most TCR sequences were observed very rarely, whereas some public TCRs were present in many individuals. In a later analysis, TCR association rates were found to vary across HLA loci, with the most associated TCRs seen for DRB1 alleles and the fewest for HLA-C alleles. According to the authors, the approach could potentially be generalized to other disease states and immunological phenotypes. The study gave a list of around 170 TCR beta chains associated with cytomegalovirus. The cohort was sequenced for TCR beta chains only, and without alpha or paired-chain data the features that could be detected were limited. The presence/absence analyses assumed that sequencing depth was roughly uniform across donors, and that assumption may not be true.

After removal of 7 bases from V and 1 base from J, the junction retains 1 base not matched to a gene. Looking up the germline V gene (reference sequence) yields CDR1 MNHEY and CDR2 SMNVEV. The CDR3 measures 14 amino acids from cysteine to phenylalanine. Of all the DNA, just the CDR3 is kept, 42 bases in frame from base 1. The cohort consisted of 600 to 700 healthy bone marrow donors. Cohort members were all nominally healthy when sampled, although unrecorded immune exposures were likely present. The donor was CMV seropositive and was included in the group of 250 to 350 seropositive cohort members. Each donor provided a peripheral blood sample, and peripheral blood mononuclear cells were used for TCR beta sequencing. The Qiagen DNeasy Blood Extraction Kit was used to extract genomic DNA from the blood cell samples. Receptor amplification or capture employed the immunoSEQ multiplex PCR assay. For the multiplex PCR, a mixture combining 60 forward primers for TCR Vbeta segments and 13 reverse primers for TCR Jbeta segments was used. The CDR3 region of rearranged TCR beta genes was amplified from genomic DNA with a multiplex PCR assay. The Illumina HiSeq System was used to sequence the amplified TCR beta libraries as 87-base-pair reads. For the original study's pipeline: Across the 500 to 850 repertoires, a later analysis counted approximately 83 million unique TCR beta chains, 9.5 million to 12 million of which were shared by at least two donors. A nearest-neighbor algorithm error-corrected the raw reads and collapsed the reads into unique sequences, merging closely related sequences to remove PCR and sequencing errors. CDR3 sequences were aligned to IMGT reference sequences to assign V, D and J gene segments. For a sequence to be retained, a match of at least six nucleotides to both a V gene segment and a J gene segment was required. Rearrangements were called productive when the CDR3 lacked stop codons and stayed in frame with V and J; all others were non-productive. Following IMGT convention, CDR3 was defined as the stretch from the second conserved V-encoded cysteine up to the conserved J-encoded phenylalanine. The earlier analysis of fewer than 700 of the donors excluded sequences that lacked an unambiguous match to a single V gene segment. In an earlier analysis of 587 of the donors, a V segment was called functional when productive rearrangements were above 56.7%, and segregating when the standard deviation between donors exceeded 5%. A statistical classification framework was built to diagnose cytomegalovirus status from the catalog of TCR beta chain sequences. V and J gene assignment, in a later analysis, came from comparing TCR nucleotide sequences with IMGT/GENE-DB human TR gene sequences. A later analysis assigned CDR3 sequences and most-parsimonious VDJ recombination scenarios with the TCRdist pipeline. A later analysis defined each TCR beta chain by its CDR3 amino acid sequence plus V-gene family, and excluded reads lacking a unique V-gene family. A later analysis removed several hundred highly shared, low-generation-probability nucleotide sequences to deal with suspected cross-contamination and a sequencing artifact. For each public chain, a later analysis derived a clonal expansion index from normalized ranks of inferred template counts within each repertoire. A later analysis computed generation probabilities with a VDJ recombination model fitted to out-of-frame rearrangements, and checked the results against IGoR. A later analysis scored TCR-TCR, TCR-HLA and TCR-CMV co-occurrence with hypergeometric tests, applying a repertoire-size bias correction to TCR pairs. In a later analysis, false discovery rates were estimated by permuting HLA or CMV assignments 20 times. In a later analysis, co-occurring TCRs were grouped with DBSCAN, and TCRdist sequence similarity was added when clustering was performed within HLA-allele-positive subsets. Repertoires with fewer than 30,000 or more than 120,000 public chains, plus five repertoires with anomalous nucleotide sharing, were excluded from co-occurrence clustering. The immuneACCESS repertoire file appears here via TCRdb, limited to in-frame rearrangements. These files lack a portion of the clones; in checked studies, under half of the deficit traces to unresolved V genes, and the cause of the others is not known. From that table come the V and J calls and clone size; the DNA was used to work out D and trimming. This sample comprises 110,000 to 150,000 clones, approximately 78% of them detected only once. The ten largest clones capture roughly 3.2% of the sample.

Of note for this clone: The antigen it recognizes is unknown. No quality values exist for individual bases; no much larger clone is one base distant.

The TCR comes from a man aged 18 to 35 in good health and CMV-seropositive. Sequenced input: PBMCs. The V and J genes are TRBV27 and TRBJ2-3; TRBD2 aligns with 11 central bases. The CDR3 protein is CASTGLAGTDTQYF. The DNA is TGTGCCAGCACGGGACTAGCGGGCACAGATACGCAGTATTTT.